The TCR beta chain under discussion was sequenced for a study of cytomegalovirus exposure and HLA in healthy donors. Germline CDR1 is SEHNR and CDR2 is FQNEAQ (reference sequence). The CDR3 has 13 amino acids. It was with 60 Vbeta and 13 Jbeta primers that the PCR ran. The method was immunoSEQ multiplex PCR; TCRdb's version includes in-frame clones alone and lacks a portion of them. The profile shows 120,000 or so clones, over 60% of them singletons. Sequencing input: PBMCs. The rearrangement joins TRBV7-9 to TRBJ2-5; a possible D gene is TRBD1 (6 bases). The DNA end is a closer match to TRBJ2-7, so the J assignment may be wrong. The clonotype was recovered from a woman in her thirties or forties in good health and CMV-seronegative. The CDR3 spells CASSTGRAYEQYF. CDR3 DNA: TGTGCCAGCAGCACAGGGCGAGCCTACGAGCAGTACTTC.